These 23 T cell receptor beta chains were sequenced from one sample in a study of T cell responses to AZD1222 COVID-19 vaccine. The method was immunoSEQ multiplex PCR; TCRdb's version includes in-frame clones alone and lacks a portion of them. The table has around 50,000 clones, 84% seen once; the top ten hold 10% to 13%. The sequences come from peripheral blood, collected on day 0 of AZD1222 vaccination. These receptors were taken from an adult in good health.

The chain couples TRBV19 to TRBJ2-2; D perhaps matches TRBD1 (5 bases). The CDR3 length is 12 residues. Germline CDR1 and CDR2: LNHDA and SQIVND (reference sequence). The V end lost 10 bases, the J end lost 3 bases, and 9 bases lay between the germline ends. Here the CDR3 DNA reads TGTGCCACAGACAGATACACCGGGGAGCTGTTTTTT. Protein sequence: CATDRYTGELFF.

The rearrangement uses TRBV5-1 and TRBJ2-7; TRBD1 matches at 7 bases. The V segment lost 5 bases and the J segment 7 bases; nucleotides outside the gene matches: 12. CDR1 SGHRS and CDR2 YFSETQ come from the germline V gene. There are 14 residues in the CDR3. The CDR3 reads CASRVGEPTGEQYF. In DNA form, the CDR3 reads TGCGCCAGCAGAGTCGGGGAGCCGACAGGGGAGCAGTACTTC. The entire variable domain, with the rest obtained from reference TRBV5-1 and TRBJ2-7, is as follows: KAGVTQTPRYLIKTRGQQVTLSCSPISGHRSVSWYQQTPGQGLQFLFEYFSETQRNKGNFPGRFSGRQFSNSRSEMNVSTLELGDSALYLCASRVGEPTGEQYFGPGTRLTVT.

This chain uses TRBV11-2 with TRBJ2-5; perhaps TRBD2 as D (5 bases). Trimming left V 2 bases short and J 5 bases short, with 9 bases between. The CDR3 spans 13 residues. Germline loops: CDR1 SGHAT, CDR2 FQNNGV. The CDR3 coding sequence is TGTGCCAGCAGCTTATGGCGGGCGGAGACCCAGTACTTC. Its translation is CASSLWRAETQYF.

This clone was detected only once. V and J are TRBV9 and TRBJ2-7, with D perhaps being TRBD1 or TRBD2 (5 bases each). The length of the CDR3 is 14 residues. Trimming took off 4 bases at V and 1 base at J, with 12 bases between the two ends. The germline gives CDR1 SGDLS, CDR2 YYNGEE. CDR3 nucleotide sequence: TGTGCCAGCAGCCCTGGCAGGGAGTCCTACGAGCAGTACTTC. Translation: CASSPGRESYEQYF.

The genes are TRBV5-1 and TRBJ2-1; 9 nucleotides match TRBD2. V was pared by 4 bases and J by 7 bases, with 6 bases of the junction left unmatched. The CDR3 contains 14 residues. Germline assignment: CDR1 SGHRS and CDR2 YFSETQ. The CDR3 coding sequence is TGCGCCAGCAGCAATAGCGGGAGTACGAATGAGCAGTTCTTC. Its protein product is CASSNSGSTNEQFF.

The V and J genes are TRBV7-8 and TRBJ2-5, with 7 positions matching TRBD1. The CDR3 is made up of 15 amino acids. J gave up 1 base and V 5 bases, and 7 bases lay outside the gene matches. Germline V gene sequence: CDR1 SGHVS, CDR2 FQNEAQ. The CDR3 here is CASSPRDSLQETQYF. CDR3 bases: TGTGCCAGCAGCCCCCGGGACAGCCTCCAAGAGACCCAGTACTTC. The full variable domain, its missing parts supplied by reference TRBV7-8 and TRBJ2-5, is GAGVSQSPRYKVAKRGQDVALRCDPISGHVSLFWYQQALGQGPEFLTYFQNEAQLDKSGLPSDRFFAERPEGSVSTLKIQRTQQEDSAVYLCASSPRDSLQETQYFGPGTRLLVL.

V and J are TRBV6-6 and TRBJ1-5; 10 bases are shared with TRBD1. Germline V gene sequence: CDR1 MNHNY, CDR2 SVGAGI (reference sequence). The CDR3 sequence is 16 residues long. The V and J ends lost 6 bases and 2 bases, in that order; junction bases with no gene match: 7. CDR3 amino acids: CASRASDRGGNQPQHF. Here the CDR3 DNA reads TGTGCCAGCAGGGCCTCGGACAGGGGGGGCAATCAGCCCCAGCATTTT.

The genes are TRBV9 and TRBJ2-1; 11 nucleotides align to TRBD2. The germline V gene has CDR1 SGDLS and CDR2 YYNGEE. J gave up 6 bases and V 3 bases, and 5 bases lay outside the gene matches. The CDR3 is 15 amino acids. CDR3 protein: CASSDSGRALNEQFF. The CDR3 nucleotides are TGTGCCAGCAGCGATAGCGGGAGGGCCCTCAATGAGCAGTTCTTC.

The chain employs TRBV27 and TRBJ2-3, with 8 positions matching TRBD2. J gave up 6 bases and V 5 bases, and 7 bases lay outside the gene matches. The germline gives CDR1 MNHEY, CDR2 SMNVEV (reference sequence). This CDR3 region has 14 residues. The CDR3: CASSEVAGSDTQYF. The CDR3 DNA sequence: TGTGCCAGCAGTGAGGTAGCGGGATCGGATACGCAGTATTTT.

This clone was recorded once. J is TRBJ2-7 and V is TRBV11-2; D is possibly TRBD1 (6 bases). Trimming left V 2 bases short and J 2 bases short, with 10 bases between. Per germline, CDR1 SGHAT and CDR2 FQNNGV. This CDR3 has 14 residues. The DNA of the CDR3 is TGTGCCAGCAGCTTAATCTACAGGGCCTACGAGCAGTACTTC. This translates into CASSLIYRAYEQYF. Full variable domain (remainder filled in from reference TRBV11-2 and TRBJ2-7): EAGVAQSPRYKIIEKRQSVAFWCNPISGHATLYWYQQILGQGPKLLIQFQNNGVVDDSQLPKDRFSAERLKGVDSTLKIQPAKLEDSAVYLCASSLIYRAYEQYFGPGTRLTVT.

This clone was counted once. The chain joins TRBV5-1 to TRBJ1-1, with D perhaps matching TRBD1 (5 bases). Deletions cut 2 bases from V and 5 bases from J, with 13 bases between. The germline V gene has CDR1 SGHRS and CDR2 YFSETQ. CDR3 length: 14 amino acids. This chain's CDR3 is CASSFGQGQTEAFF. CDR3 DNA: TGCGCCAGCAGCTTCGGGCAGGGTCAGACTGAAGCTTTCTTT.

The DNA of the CDR3 is TGCGCCAGCAGCTTGGCTTCAGGGGGAGATGAAAAACTGTTTTTT. Its protein product is CASSLASGGDEKLFF. The chain combines TRBV5-1 with TRBJ1-4, with 7 bases that match TRBD1. The trim removed 0 bases at V and 6 bases at J, leaving 5 bases unmatched. Germline values: CDR1 SGHRS, CDR2 YFSETQ. This CDR3 region has 15 residues.

This clone was seen a single time. The CDR3 DNA is TGTGCCAGCAGCAAGAACACCGGGGAGCTGTTTTTT. Translating it yields CASSKNTGELFF. The chain has TRBV12-3 or TRBV12-4 and TRBJ2-2; D not resolved. The CDR3 runs 12 residues. The ends were cut back, 6 bases at V and 1 base at J, with 3 bases in the middle.

The rearrangement uses TRBV19 and TRBJ1-5; 7 bases align to TRBD1. The CDR3 runs to 14 residues. CDR1 and CDR2 (germline): LNHDA, SQIVND (reference sequence). Unmatched junction bases numbered 5, after V lost 9 bases and J lost 0 bases. CDR3 sequence: CASGTEYSNQPQHF. As DNA, the CDR3 is TGTGCCAGCGGGACAGAATATAGCAATCAGCCCCAGCATTTT.

The V and J genes are TRBV7-9 and TRBJ1-5, with a weak D call TRBD1 (6 bases). V shed 1 base and J shed 4 bases, with 11 bases lying between them. CDR1 is SEHNR, CDR2 FQNEAQ, per germline (reference sequence). The CDR3 sequence is 15 residues long. In nucleotides, the CDR3 is TGTGCCAGCAGCTTAGGTAGGGGGGGAAATCAGCCCCAGCATTTT. It codes for CASSLGRGGNQPQHF.

The rearrangement links TRBV19 to TRBJ1-4; D gene uncertain. CDR3 size: 16 residues. Between the trimmed V and J ends, which lost 2 bases and 5 bases, there was a span of 15 bases. Germline V lookup: CDR1 LNHDA, CDR2 SQIVND (reference sequence). This chain's CDR3 is CASSIKSSDRNEKLFF. DNA of the CDR3: TGTGCCAGTAGTATAAAAAGCTCCGACCGCAATGAAAAACTGTTTTTT.

The V gene is TRBV6-5, the J gene TRBJ1-4; a possible D gene is TRBD1 (6 bases). This CDR3 comprises 15 residues. Germline V lookup: CDR1 MNHEY, CDR2 SVGAGI. Trimming took 7 bases from V and 4 from J, leaving 16 bases between them. The CDR3 nucleotides read TGTGCCAGCATGAGGGAGGACAGAAGTAATGAAAAACTGTTTTTT. The encoded protein is CASMREDRSNEKLFF.

The rearrangement links TRBV19 to TRBJ2-5; a weak D match, TRBD2 (7 bases). This CDR3 comprises 16 residues. CDR1 and CDR2 (germline): LNHDA, SQIVND (reference sequence). Trimming removed 4 bases from V and 1 base from J, with 16 bases in between. The CDR3 coding sequence is TGTGCCAGTAGTAGATTTCTAGGGGGGGGCCAAGAGACCCAGTACTTC. Encoded protein: CASSRFLGGGQETQYF.

This clone has only a few counts. This chain links TRBV2 with TRBJ2-5; possible D gene TRBD2, 5 bases. V lost 4 bases and J lost 3, with 12 bases in between. From germline, CDR1 is SNHLY and CDR2 FYNNEI. This CDR3 region has 14 residues. The CDR3 is CASSGGRFEETQYF. The CDR3 bases are TGTGCCAGCAGTGGAGGGAGATTTGAAGAGACCCAGTACTTC.

This clone was detected only once. J is TRBJ1-2 and V is TRBV6-5; D may be TRBD1 (5 bases). The CDR3 extends over 15 amino acids. From germline, CDR1 is MNHEY and CDR2 SVGAGI. Trimming removed 6 bases from V and 4 bases from J, with 18 bases in between. CDR3 bases: TGTGCCAGCAGGGCAGGGACCGTAACGTTCTATGGCTACACCTTC. This gives the protein CASRAGTVTFYGYTF.

This clone was detected only once. This chain links TRBV6-1 with TRBJ2-2; D not certain. From germline, CDR1 is MNHNS and CDR2 SASEGT. The CDR3 covers 14 residues. The germline V and J ends were trimmed by 0 bases and 6 bases, with 8 bases remaining between them. CDR3 amino acids: CASSEAPTPGELFF. The CDR3 region has the DNA TGTGCCAGCAGTGAAGCGCCAACCCCCGGGGAGCTGTTTTTT.

The rearrangement joins TRBV5-8 to TRBJ2-7; D is unclear. Trimming shortened V by 0 bases and J by 4 bases, and 5 bases separated the two germline ends. The CDR3 covers 12 residues. Germline V gene lookup returns CDR1 SGHTS and CDR2 YDEGEE. CDR3 sequence (DNA): TGTGCCAGCAGCTTGGTTACTTACGAGCAGTACTTC. It encodes CASSLVTYEQYF.

This clone was seen more than once but under ten times. The chain is built from TRBV7-8 and TRBJ2-7, with D tentatively TRBD1 (5 bases). Germline V gives CDR1 SGHVS, CDR2 FQNEAQ. This CDR3 has 14 residues. Trimming left V 1 base short and J 5 bases short, with 12 bases between. CDR3 in DNA: TGTGCCAGCAGCTTAGTACTTGCAGGGCACGAGCAGTACTTC. Its translation is CASSLVLAGHEQYF.